These 9 T cell receptor beta chains share one sample of origin, sequenced in a study of OX40 agonist ivuxolimab in advanced cancers. TCRdb keeps only in-frame clones here, not all; method: immunoSEQ multiplex PCR. This table has tens of thousands of clones, 80% appearing once. Sequenced here: CD4+ or CD8+ T cells sorted from blood, sampled in a trial of the OX40 agonist ivuxolimab. All receptors come from an adult with an advanced solid tumor such as melanoma, head and neck, liver or kidney cancer.

V usage is TRBV6-5 and J usage is TRBJ1-6; 7 bases fit TRBD1. J lost 7 bases, V lost 5 bases, and 8 bases had no gene match. Germline V gene lookup returns CDR1 MNHEY and CDR2 SVGAGI. CDR3 length equals 15 residues. CDR3 in amino acids: CASSGGDRKNSPLHF. CDR3 nucleotide sequence: TGTGCCAGCAGTGGCGGGGACAGAAAGAATTCACCCCTCCACTTT.

This chain uses TRBV7-9 with TRBJ2-5; D call uncertain. Trimming removed 1 base from V and 7 bases from J, with 13 bases in between. Germline CDR1 SEHNR, CDR2 FQNEAQ (reference sequence). This CDR3 has 14 amino acids. CDR3 in DNA: TGTGCCAGCAGCTTAGAAGGGCGCCCCGCGACCCAGTACTTC. This gives the protein CASSLEGRPATQYF.

The V call is TRBV11-3, the J call TRBJ2-6, with 7 nucleotides matching TRBD1. From germline, CDR1 is SGHNT and CDR2 YENEEA. The CDR3 is made up of 16 amino acids. V shed 1 base, J shed 0 bases, and the junction held 0 bases outside the gene matches. The DNA of the CDR3 is TGTGCCAGCAGCTTAGGACAGGGCTCTGGGGCCAACGTCCTGACTTTC. Its protein is CASSLGQGSGANVLTF.

V and J are TRBV30 and TRBJ1-1, with D possibly matching TRBD1 (5 bases). V lost 1 base, J lost 11 bases, and 14 bases lay in between. Germline CDR1 is GTSNPN and CDR2 is SVGIG (reference sequence). This CDR3 is 12 amino acids long. The CDR3 loop is CAWSDGDGAAFF. Here the CDR3 DNA reads TGTGCCTGGAGTGATGGGGATGGGGCGGCTTTCTTT. The whole variable domain, remainder taken from reference TRBV30 and TRBJ1-1, is SQTIHQWPATLVQPVGSPLSLECTVEGTSNPNLYWYRQAAGRGLQLLFYSVGIGQISSEVPQNLSASRPQDRQFILSSKKLLLSDSGFYLCAWSDGDGAAFFGQGTRLTVV.

The chain uses TRBV5-1 and TRBJ2-2, with D tentatively TRBD1 (5 bases). CDR3 length: 15 residues. Trimming pared 2 bases from V and 3 bases from J, leaving 11 bases between. Germline V lookup: CDR1 SGHRS, CDR2 YFSETQ. Here the CDR3 reads CASSFQGRDTGELFF. Written as DNA, the CDR3 is TGCGCCAGCAGCTTTCAGGGTAGGGACACCGGGGAGCTGTTTTTT.

The V and J genes are TRBV19 and TRBJ2-7; no clear D gene. There are 12 residues in the CDR3. V lost 5 bases to trimming and J lost 2 bases, with 7 bases between them. Germline CDR1 reads LNHDA; CDR2 reads SQIVND (reference sequence). The CDR3 spells CASSAPPYEQYF. The CDR3 coding sequence is TGTGCCAGTAGTGCCCCCCCCTACGAGCAGTACTTC.

The chain combines TRBV12-5 with TRBJ1-1; a possible D gene is TRBD1 (6 bases). V lost 1 base and J lost 10, with 19 bases in between. Germline-derived CDR1 and CDR2 are LGHNT and FRNRAP. This CDR3 spans 15 amino acids. CDR3 sequence reads: CASGLALNRELAAFF. The CDR3 nucleotides read TGTGCTAGTGGTTTGGCTTTAAACAGGGAATTGGCAGCTTTCTTT.

CDR3 DNA: TGTGCCAGCAGCTTGTCGGGCTACGAGCAGTACTTC. It encodes CASSLSGYEQYF. The rearrangement joins TRBV5-8 to TRBJ2-5, with D hard to call. The assigned J gene may be wrong: the sequence end matches TRBJ2-7 better. The CDR3 contains 12 residues. The V gene's germline CDR1 is SGHTS and CDR2 YDEGEE.

This sequence joins TRBV30 and TRBJ1-2, with D hard to call. Germline assignment: CDR1 GTSNPN and CDR2 SVGIG (reference sequence). The CDR3 length is 13 residues. With 0 bases removed from V and 8 bases from J, the gap between germline ends came to 13 bases. The CDR3 reads CAWSVSPQGGYTF. Here the CDR3 DNA reads TGTGCCTGGAGTGTATCCCCACAAGGGGGCTACACCTTC.